This passage covers 28 T cell receptor beta chains from one sample sequenced in a study of blood T cell repertoires in COVID-19. Clones were read by immunoSEQ multiplex PCR, and TCRdb kept only the in-frame ones, dropping some. The sample carries a few hundred thousand clones, approximately 85% recorded once. The sequencing input was PBMCs or T cells enriched from blood (not recorded which). All receptors derive from a man younger than 40 who had recovered from COVID-19.

The chain employs TRBV28 and TRBJ1-2; weak D call: TRBD1 (6 bases). Germline loops: CDR1 MDHEN, CDR2 SYDVKM. This CDR3 contains 14 residues. V lost 2 bases to trimming and J lost 3 bases, with 10 bases between them. The CDR3 loop reads CASSLGQGHYGYTF. Here the CDR3 DNA reads TGTGCCAGCAGTTTAGGCCAGGGGCACTATGGCTACACCTTC.

This chain joins TRBV2 and TRBJ2-3; D unclear. The V end lost 6 bases, the J end lost 5 bases, and 9 bases lay between the germline ends. This CDR3 region has 12 residues. Germline V gene lookup returns CDR1 SNHLY and CDR2 FYNNEI. The DNA of the CDR3 is TGTGCCAGCAGAGGAGAGGAAGATACGCAGTATTTT. It encodes CASRGEEDTQYF.

The gene calls are TRBV5-1 and TRBJ2-1, with TRBD2 identical over 10 bases. V lost 0 bases to trimming and J lost 9 bases; unmatched junction nucleotides: 0. CDR1 and CDR2 from the germline V gene are SGHRS and YFSETQ. The length of the CDR3 is 13 residues. The CDR3 here is CASSLGLAGEQFF. CDR3 in DNA: TGCGCCAGCAGCTTGGGACTAGCGGGTGAGCAGTTCTTC.

The V gene is TRBV18, the J gene TRBJ1-5; TRBD1 is a possible D gene (5 bases). V was cut by 3 bases and J by 5 bases, with 14 bases left in between. The germline gives CDR1 KGHSH, CDR2 LQKENI. This CDR3 contains 15 residues. The CDR3 protein is CASSPTAGPHQPQHF. The CDR3 bases are TGTGCCAGCTCACCCACGGCGGGACCTCATCAGCCCCAGCATTTT.

This clone has a handful of counts. The chain recombines TRBV11-3 with TRBJ1-1; no clear D gene. Germline CDR1 is SGHNT and CDR2 is YENEEA. V shed 4 bases and J shed 5 bases, with 8 bases lying between them. The CDR3 length is 12 residues. The CDR3 DNA is TGTGCCAGCAGCTCTCGGGAGACTGAAGCTTTCTTT. Translated: CASSSRETEAFF. The full variable domain, rest sourced from reference TRBV11-3 and TRBJ1-1, is EAGVVQSPRYKIIEKKQPVAFWCNPISGHNTLYWYLQNLGQGPELLIRYENEEAVDDSQLPKDRFSAERLKGVDSTLKIQPAELGDSAVYLCASSSRETEAFFGQGTRLTVV.

In its sample, this clone was seen once. The chain employs TRBV19 and TRBJ2-6, with 9 bases matching TRBD1. V gave up 4 bases and J gave up 0 bases; unmatched junction bases: 4. Germline lookup yields CDR1 LNHDA and CDR2 SQIVND (reference sequence). The CDR3 covers 17 residues. CDR3 protein: CASSKGQGPSGANVLTF. The CDR3 nucleotides read TGTGCCAGTAGTAAGGGACAGGGACCCTCTGGGGCCAACGTCCTGACTTTC.

The V call is TRBV9, the J call TRBJ1-2, with D perhaps matching TRBD1 (5 bases). This CDR3 region has 15 residues. Trimming took 3 bases from V and 6 from J, leaving 18 bases between them. CDR1 and CDR2 (germline): SGDLS, YYNGEE. The CDR3, as DNA: TGTGCCAGCAGCGCGGAGGGGCGTGGCGTTCATGGCTACACCTTC. It translates to CASSAEGRGVHGYTF.

This clone was seen more than once but under ten times. The rearrangement uses TRBV9 and TRBJ2-2; D unclear. V was cut by 3 bases and J by 7 bases, with 16 bases left in between. There are 15 residues in the CDR3. From germline, CDR1 is SGDLS and CDR2 YYNGEE. The CDR3 here is CASSAGGATDGELFF. The CDR3 DNA is TGTGCCAGCAGCGCAGGTGGCGCAACGGACGGGGAGCTGTTTTTT.

The J gene is TRBJ1-5, the V gene TRBV19, with D uncertain. The CDR3 extends over 14 amino acids. Per germline, CDR1 LNHDA and CDR2 SQIVND (reference sequence). V lost 3 bases and J lost 7, with 13 bases in between. CDR3 residues: CASSISPEGQPQHF. Written as DNA, the CDR3 is TGTGCCAGTAGTATCTCCCCAGAGGGACAGCCCCAGCATTTT.

The chain recombines TRBV5-1 with TRBJ2-3, with 10 bases matching TRBD2. The CDR3 runs 16 residues. CDR1 and CDR2 from the germline V gene are SGHRS and YFSETQ. The junction had 9 bases not matched to a gene; V was cut back by 4 bases and J by 4 bases. CDR3: CASSPLPSGGSDTQYF. CDR3 bases: TGCGCCAGCAGCCCACTCCCTAGCGGGGGTTCAGATACGCAGTATTTT.

CDR3 in DNA: TGTGCCAGCAGCGTTGACAGCAGGTACACTGAAGCTTTCTTT. This sequence encodes CASSVDSRYTEAFF. The chain is built from TRBV2 and TRBJ1-1, with a weak D call TRBD1 (5 bases). V gave up 6 bases and J gave up 3 bases, with 14 bases separating them. The CDR3 runs 14 residues. Germline V gene sequence: CDR1 SNHLY, CDR2 FYNNEI.

The chain employs TRBV6-1 and TRBJ2-3; the match to TRBD1 covers 11 bases. J gave up 15 bases and V 0 bases, and 8 bases lay outside the gene matches. In germline, CDR1 is MNHNS, CDR2 SASEGT. The CDR3 is made up of 14 amino acids. CDR3: CASSEAPGTGGYYF. In nucleotides, the CDR3 is TGTGCCAGCAGTGAAGCCCCCGGGACAGGGGGATATTATTTT.

V gene TRBV9 combines with J gene TRBJ2-1; TRBD1 might be the D (5 bases). Per the germline V gene, CDR1 is SGDLS and CDR2 is YYNGEE. Trimming shortened V by 0 bases and J by 6 bases, and 16 bases separated the two germline ends. The CDR3 runs 16 residues. The DNA of the CDR3 is TGTGCCAGCAGCGTAGGAGGTGGGGCCAGCCGCAATGAGCAGTTCTTC. This encodes CASSVGGGASRNEQFF. Drawing the rest from reference TRBV9 and TRBJ2-1, the complete variable domain is DSGVTQTPKHLITATGQRVTLRCSPRSGDLSVYWYQQSLDQGLQFLIQYYNGEERAKGNILERFSAQQFPDLHSELNLSSLELGDSALYFCASSVGGGASRNEQFFGPGTRLTVL.

V is TRBV5-1 and J is TRBJ2-2, with 11 nucleotides matching TRBD2. This CDR3 comprises 16 residues. Germline values: CDR1 SGHRS, CDR2 YFSETQ. The V segment lost 2 bases and the J segment 3 bases; nucleotides outside the gene matches: 3. CDR3 region: CASSFYSGGDTGELFF. In nucleotides, the CDR3 is TGCGCCAGCAGCTTCTATAGCGGGGGGGACACCGGGGAGCTGTTTTTT.

This rearrangement joins TRBV5-1 to TRBJ1-2, with D possibly being TRBD1 (6 bases). The CDR3 has 15 amino acids. Deletions cut 0 bases from V and 3 bases from J, with 12 bases between. Germline lookup yields CDR1 SGHRS and CDR2 YFSETQ. Here the CDR3 reads CASSLAGAYDYGYTF. CDR3 nucleotide sequence: TGCGCCAGCAGCTTGGCAGGGGCATATGACTATGGCTACACCTTC.

J is TRBJ1-4 and V is TRBV9; D remains ambiguous. Germline CDR1 and CDR2: SGDLS and YYNGEE. The CDR3 extends over 14 amino acids. V was cut by 3 bases and J by 8 bases, with 14 bases left in between. CDR3 DNA sequence: TGTGCCAGCAGCGCCCCAGATGACGGGGAAAAACTGTTTTTT. Translation: CASSAPDDGEKLFF.

This clone was seen a few times. CDR3 region: CASSPTRGRGALNNEQFF. As DNA, the CDR3 is TGTGCCAGCAGTCCGACCCGAGGGCGGGGGGCCTTAAACAATGAGCAGTTCTTC. The gene calls are TRBV2 and TRBJ2-1, with 8 bases identical to TRBD2. The CDR3 runs 18 residues. CDR1 is SNHLY, CDR2 FYNNEI, per germline. V gave up 5 bases and J gave up 5 bases; unmatched junction bases: 17. The full variable domain, with the rest looked up from reference TRBV2 and TRBJ2-1, is EPEVTQTPSHQVTQMGQEVILRCVPISNHLYFYWYRQILGQKVEFLVSFYNNEISEKSEIFDDQFSVERPDGSNFTLKIRSTKLEDSAMYFCASSPTRGRGALNNEQFFGPGTRLTVL.

This sequence joins TRBV5-5 and TRBJ1-1, with TRBD1 matching 8 bases. Germline values: CDR1 SGHKS, CDR2 YYEKEE (reference sequence). V dropped 4 bases and J dropped 0; count of bases not matched to a gene: 2. This CDR3 has 14 residues. This chain's CDR3 is CASSGTGLNTEAFF. CDR3 DNA sequence: TGTGCCAGCAGCGGGACAGGCCTGAACACTGAAGCTTTCTTT.

The chain couples TRBV10-1 to TRBJ2-7, with TRBD2 identical over 13 bases. CDR3 length: 15 amino acids. V shed 3 bases and J 5 bases; nucleotides not matched to a gene: 4. Germline CDR1 reads WNHNN; CDR2 reads SYGVQD (reference sequence). The CDR3 coding sequence is TGCGCCAGCAGTGACACCGGGACTAGCGGGGACGAGCAGTACTTC. Translation gives CASSDTGTSGDEQYF.

The V and J genes are TRBV3-1 (or the pseudogene TRBV3-2) and TRBJ2-1; 10 bases agree with TRBD2. The V and J ends lost 5 bases and 6 bases, in that order; junction bases with no gene match: 10. CDR3 length: 16 residues. Germline V lookup: CDR1 LGHDT, CDR2 YNNKEL (reference sequence). As DNA, the CDR3 is TGTGCCAGCAGCTTGCATAGCGGGGGGACCATCAATGAGCAGTTCTTC. Its protein is CASSLHSGGTINEQFF.

CDR3: CATSDSRQGANTEAFF. The CDR3 DNA reads TGTGCCACCAGTGATTCTCGACAGGGGGCGAACACTGAAGCTTTCTTT. V usage is TRBV24-1 and J usage is TRBJ1-1, with TRBD1 identical over 10 bases. The CDR3 is made up of 16 amino acids. Losses at the gene ends were 2 bases for V and 1 base for J; bases not matched to a gene: 3. Germline-derived CDR1 and CDR2 are KGHDR and SFDVKD.

The chain carries TRBV5-5 and TRBJ1-1; possible D gene TRBD1, 6 bases. V dropped 2 bases and J dropped 4 bases, with 21 bases sitting between them. Germline values: CDR1 SGHKS, CDR2 YYEKEE (reference sequence). This CDR3 has 17 residues. CDR3 residues: CASSFEGGRGDGTEAFF. Here the CDR3 DNA reads TGTGCCAGCAGCTTCGAAGGGGGTCGGGGTGATGGCACTGAAGCTTTCTTT.

The V and J genes are TRBV7-2 and TRBJ1-6; D not resolved. The CDR3 contains 15 residues. Per the germline V gene, CDR1 is SGHTA and CDR2 is FQGNSA. Trimming cost V 4 bases and J 0 bases, with 7 bases left between them. The CDR3 bases are TGTGCCAGCAGCTCTTTGAGCTCCTATAATTCACCCCTCCACTTT. Translating gives CASSSLSSYNSPLHF.

CDR3 sequence (DNA): TGTGCCAGTAGTATTGGACTAGCGAACACCGGGGAGCTGTTTTTT. Translated, it gives CASSIGLANTGELFF. The J gene is TRBJ2-2, the V gene TRBV19; 7 bases are a match to TRBD2. With 3 bases clipped from V and 0 bases from J, the junction kept 1 base outside the gene matches. The CDR3 contains 15 residues. CDR1 is LNHDA, CDR2 SQIVND, per germline (reference sequence).

The V call is TRBV19, the J call TRBJ2-5, with 8 bases aligning to TRBD2. Trimming took 6 bases from V and 1 from J; bases not matched to a gene: 4. The CDR3 sequence is 14 residues long. Germline V gives CDR1 LNHDA, CDR2 SQIVND (reference sequence). The CDR3 DNA is TGTGCCAGTAGGAGTAGCGGGGCCCAAGAGACCCAGTACTTC. It translates to CASRSSGAQETQYF. Full variable domain (remainder filled in from reference TRBV19 and TRBJ2-5): DGGITQSPKYLFRKEGQNVTLSCEQNLNHDAMYWYRQDPGQGLRLIYYSQIVNDFQKGDIAEGYSVSREKKESFPLTVTSAQKNPTAFYLCASRSSGAQETQYFGPGTRLLVL.

The chain uses TRBV7-2 and TRBJ1-2; D unresolved. Looked up from germline, CDR1 is SGHTA and CDR2 is FQGNSA. Trimming removed 5 bases from V and 2 bases from J, with 9 bases in between. CDR3 length: 13 amino acids. The CDR3 DNA follows: TGTGCCAGCAGCCCCGACGGGAACTATGGCTACACCTTC. The encoded protein is CASSPDGNYGYTF.

The chain links TRBV11-2 to TRBJ1-3; D not resolved. Trimming shortened V by 1 base and J by 0 bases, and 7 bases separated the two germline ends. The CDR3 covers 15 residues. Germline assignment: CDR1 SGHAT and CDR2 FQNNGV. DNA for the CDR3: TGTGCCAGCAGCTTAGGAGTGATCTCTGGAAACACCATATATTTT. Its translation is CASSLGVISGNTIYF.

The V call is TRBV4-1, the J call TRBJ1-1, with 7 positions matching TRBD1. V dropped 0 bases and J dropped 5; count of bases not matched to a gene: 0. Germline V lookup: CDR1 MGHRA, CDR2 YSYEKL. This CDR3 spans 13 amino acids. As DNA, the CDR3 is TGCGCCAGCAGCCAAGACAGGGGGACTGAAGCTTTCTTT. Its translation: CASSQDRGTEAFF.